This paragraph reports one T cell receptor beta chain. Its antigen is not known. Lacking the conserved final phenylalanine or tryptophan, this CDR3 likely reflects a read error. Libraries for naive CD8 T cells, which were made from around 18,000 to 910,000 sorted cells, drew on 10%, 30% or 50% of the RNA. This sample is drawn from a study of molecular identifiers for immune sequencing clone quantification. Overall study: Replicates split RNA from around 20,000 or 100,000 naive CD8 cells five ways, and the researchers sequenced four portions. The study's findings and limits: Over 98% of effector molecules, but under 1% in naive cells, were held by clones with more than 20 RNA copies.

Previously described methods and listed TCR primers produced bulk TCR libraries. TCRdb re-analysed the PCR reads in MiXCR, keeping a single row per CDR3 protein. Here the sample spans some 320,000 distinct CDR3 sequences, roughly a fifth being singletons. The source material was naive CD8+ T cells from blood, with Jurkat cell RNA spiked in. The subset was: FACS-sorted CD8+CD4-CCR7+CD45RA+ naive T cells. The source is a human donor in good health. Some libraries in this study had Jurkat cell RNA spiked in.

The CDR3 sequence is CASSLARGRTEAFL. For the CDR3, the DNA is TGTGCCAGCAGCTTAGCCAGGGGGCGAACTGAAGCTTTCTTA. The rearrangement links TRBV12-3 or TRBV12-4 to TRBJ1-1; 8 bases fit TRBD1. The CDR3 is 14 amino acids.